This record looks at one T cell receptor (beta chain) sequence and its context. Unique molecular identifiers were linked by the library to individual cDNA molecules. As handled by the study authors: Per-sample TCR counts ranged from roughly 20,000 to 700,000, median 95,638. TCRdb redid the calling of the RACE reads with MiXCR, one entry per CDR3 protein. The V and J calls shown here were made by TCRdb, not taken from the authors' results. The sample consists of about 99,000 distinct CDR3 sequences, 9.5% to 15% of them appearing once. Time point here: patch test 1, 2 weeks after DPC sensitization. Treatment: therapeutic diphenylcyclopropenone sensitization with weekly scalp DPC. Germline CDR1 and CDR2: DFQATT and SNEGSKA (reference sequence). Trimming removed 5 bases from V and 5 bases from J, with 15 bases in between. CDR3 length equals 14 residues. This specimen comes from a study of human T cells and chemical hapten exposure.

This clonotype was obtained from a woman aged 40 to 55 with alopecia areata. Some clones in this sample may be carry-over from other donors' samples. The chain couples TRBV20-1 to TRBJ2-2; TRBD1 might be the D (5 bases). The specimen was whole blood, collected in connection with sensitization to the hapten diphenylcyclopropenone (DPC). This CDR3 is CSAPAGQSTGELFF. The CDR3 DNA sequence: TGCAGTGCTCCGGCAGGGCAGAGTACCGGGGAGCTGTTTTTT.